The sequence of this T cell receptor (beta chain) was determined in a study of long-term antiretroviral therapy in people with HIV. Researchers ran immunoSEQ v3.0 at survey level. TCRdb's table, derived via immunoSEQ multiplex PCR, lists solely in-frame clones and lacks some. Of about 34,000 clones listed, roughly nine tenths are singletons. V was cut by 5 bases and J by 8 bases, with 21 bases left in between. Germline CDR1 reads LGHNA; CDR2 reads YNFKEQ. The CDR3 consists of 15 residues. The sequencing here drew on unsorted PBMCs, taken 1.1 years after starting antiretroviral therapy. The source is a man younger than 35 with HIV. The chain employs TRBV4-2 and TRBJ1-2, with D possibly matching TRBD1 (6 bases). The CDR3 DNA follows: TGTGCCAGCAGCGAAAGCGGCGGCAGGGGCGGCGGCTACACCTTC. This gives the protein CASSESGGRGGGYTF.